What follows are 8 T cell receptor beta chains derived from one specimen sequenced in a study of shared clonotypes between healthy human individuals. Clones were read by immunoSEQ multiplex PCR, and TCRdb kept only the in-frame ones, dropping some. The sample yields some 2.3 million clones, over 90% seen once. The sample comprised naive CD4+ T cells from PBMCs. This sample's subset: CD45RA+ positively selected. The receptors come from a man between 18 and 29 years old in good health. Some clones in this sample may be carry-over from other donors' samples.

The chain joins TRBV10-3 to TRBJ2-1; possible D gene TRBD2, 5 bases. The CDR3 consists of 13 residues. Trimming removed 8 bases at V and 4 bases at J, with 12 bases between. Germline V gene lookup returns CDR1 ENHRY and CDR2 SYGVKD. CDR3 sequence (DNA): TGTGCCATCTCGGCGGGCGTATACAATGAGCAGTTCTTC. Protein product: CAISAGVYNEQFF.

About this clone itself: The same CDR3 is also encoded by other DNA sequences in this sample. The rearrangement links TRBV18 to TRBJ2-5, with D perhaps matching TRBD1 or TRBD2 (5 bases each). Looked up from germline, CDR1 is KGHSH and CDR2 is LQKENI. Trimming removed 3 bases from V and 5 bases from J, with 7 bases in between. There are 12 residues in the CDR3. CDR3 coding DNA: TGTGCCAGCTCACCGGGACCGGAGACCCAGTACTTC. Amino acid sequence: CASSPGPETQYF.

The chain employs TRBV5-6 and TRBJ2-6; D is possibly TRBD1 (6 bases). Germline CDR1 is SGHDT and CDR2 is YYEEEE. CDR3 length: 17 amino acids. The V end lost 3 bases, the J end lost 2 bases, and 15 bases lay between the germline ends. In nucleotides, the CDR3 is TGTGCCAGCAGCTCCCCGGTGGCAGGGGCTGGGGCCAACGTCCTGACTTTC. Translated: CASSSPVAGAGANVLTF.

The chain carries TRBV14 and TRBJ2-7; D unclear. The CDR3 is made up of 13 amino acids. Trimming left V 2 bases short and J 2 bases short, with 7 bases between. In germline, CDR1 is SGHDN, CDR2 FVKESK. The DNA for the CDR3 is TGTGCCAGCAGCCAAAGAAGCCCCTACGAGCAGTACTTC. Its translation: CASSQRSPYEQYF.

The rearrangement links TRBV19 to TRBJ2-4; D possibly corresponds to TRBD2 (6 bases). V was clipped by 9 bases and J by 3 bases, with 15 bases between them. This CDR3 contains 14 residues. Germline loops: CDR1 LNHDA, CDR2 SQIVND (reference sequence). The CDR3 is CASQLALDKNIQYF. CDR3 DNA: TGTGCCAGCCAACTAGCCCTGGACAAAAACATTCAGTACTTC.

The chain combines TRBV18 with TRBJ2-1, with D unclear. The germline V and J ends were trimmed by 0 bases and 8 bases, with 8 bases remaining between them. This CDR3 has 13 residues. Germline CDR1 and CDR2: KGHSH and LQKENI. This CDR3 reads CASSPPLRDEQFF. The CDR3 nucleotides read TGTGCCAGCTCACCACCGTTGCGCGATGAGCAGTTCTTC.

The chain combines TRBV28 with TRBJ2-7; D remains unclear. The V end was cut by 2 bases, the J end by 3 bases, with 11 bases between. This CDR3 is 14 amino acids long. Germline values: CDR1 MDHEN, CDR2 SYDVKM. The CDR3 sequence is CASSLPASHYEQYF. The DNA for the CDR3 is TGTGCCAGCAGTTTACCCGCCTCCCACTACGAGCAGTACTTC.

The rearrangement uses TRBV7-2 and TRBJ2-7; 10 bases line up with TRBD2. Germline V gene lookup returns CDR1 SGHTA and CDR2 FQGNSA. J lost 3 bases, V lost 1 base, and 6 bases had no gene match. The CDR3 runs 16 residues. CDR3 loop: CASSLVRPSGGYEQYF. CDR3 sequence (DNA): TGTGCCAGCAGCTTAGTAAGGCCTAGCGGGGGCTACGAGCAGTACTTC.